This paragraph reports one TCR beta chain. This record belongs to a study of tumour-infiltrating T cells in Burkitt lymphoma. The wider study: Overall and progression-free survival were predicted by productive clonality.

CDR3 length: 13 residues. Germline V gives CDR1 SGHAT, CDR2 FQNNGV. Trimming shortened V by 4 bases and J by 1 base, and 7 bases separated the two germline ends. Method: immunoSEQ multiplex PCR; TCRdb's copy keeps in-frame clones and lacks some. Among 15,000 or so clones listed, about 30% were seen once. Source material: tumor tissue. The receptor was isolated from a human donor with diffuse large B-cell lymphoma. This chain connects TRBV11-2 to TRBJ1-2, with D unresolved. The CDR3 DNA is TGTGCCAGCAGCTCAGCAGATAACTATGGCTACACCTTC. It codes for CASSSADNYGYTF.